The present entry profiles one T cell receptor (beta chain) with its context. Its antigen is still unknown. This sample was included in a study of T cells after yellow fever vaccination. Overall study results and limits: Among all clonotypes, a small share was observed in both CD4 and CD8 compartments.

TCRdb reanalysed the 5' RACE reads using MiXCR and keeps one entry per CDR3 protein. The repertoire has about 340,000 distinct CDR3 sequences, approximately 4% of them found once; the top ten carry about 24%. This specimen was PBMCs, taken 5 days after the yellow fever booster vaccination. The receptor's source is a young man who received the YFV17D yellow fever vaccine.

CDR3 DNA: TGTGCCTGGAGTCATCTCCTTCGACAGGGAATAAGTGGCTACACCTTC. Translated: CAWSHLLRQGISGYTF. The rearrangement uses TRBV30 and TRBJ1-2, with 7 bases that match TRBD1. With V trimmed by 2 bases and J by 7 bases, 16 bases remained unmatched. The CDR3 covers 16 residues. The germline V gene encodes CDR1 GTSNPN and CDR2 SVGIG (reference sequence). Complete variable domain (other parts from reference TRBV30 and TRBJ1-2): SQTIHQWPATLVQPVGSPLSLECTVEGTSNPNLYWYRQAAGRGLQLLFYSVGIGQISSEVPQNLSASRPQDRQFILSSKKLLLSDSGFYLCAWSHLLRQGISGYTFGSGTRLTVV.